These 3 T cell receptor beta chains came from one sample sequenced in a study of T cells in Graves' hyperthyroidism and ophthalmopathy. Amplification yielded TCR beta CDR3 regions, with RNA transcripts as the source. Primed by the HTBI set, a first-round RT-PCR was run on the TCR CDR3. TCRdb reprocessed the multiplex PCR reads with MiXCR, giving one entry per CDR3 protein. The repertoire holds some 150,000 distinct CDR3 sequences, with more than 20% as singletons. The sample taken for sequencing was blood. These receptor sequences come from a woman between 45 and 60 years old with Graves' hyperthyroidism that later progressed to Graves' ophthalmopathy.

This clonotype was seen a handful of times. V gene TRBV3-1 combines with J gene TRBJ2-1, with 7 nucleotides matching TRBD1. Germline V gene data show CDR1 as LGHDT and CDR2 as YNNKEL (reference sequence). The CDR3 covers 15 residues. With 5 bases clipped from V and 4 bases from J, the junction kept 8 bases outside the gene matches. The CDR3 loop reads CASSKPGQSYNEQFF. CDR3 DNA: TGTGCCAGCAGCAAGCCGGGACAGAGTTACAATGAGCAGTTCTTC.

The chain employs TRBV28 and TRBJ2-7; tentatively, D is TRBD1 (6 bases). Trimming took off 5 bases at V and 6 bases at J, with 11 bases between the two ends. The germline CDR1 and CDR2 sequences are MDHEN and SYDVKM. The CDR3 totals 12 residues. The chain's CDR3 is CASSPGQSEQYF. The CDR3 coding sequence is TGTGCCAGCAGTCCGGGACAAAGCGAGCAGTACTTC.

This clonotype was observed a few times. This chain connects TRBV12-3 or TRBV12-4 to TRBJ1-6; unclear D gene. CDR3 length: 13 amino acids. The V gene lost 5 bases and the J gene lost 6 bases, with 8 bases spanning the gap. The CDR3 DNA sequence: TGTGCCAGCAGTCTCCACCCTAATTCACCCCTCCACTTT. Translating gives CASSLHPNSPLHF.